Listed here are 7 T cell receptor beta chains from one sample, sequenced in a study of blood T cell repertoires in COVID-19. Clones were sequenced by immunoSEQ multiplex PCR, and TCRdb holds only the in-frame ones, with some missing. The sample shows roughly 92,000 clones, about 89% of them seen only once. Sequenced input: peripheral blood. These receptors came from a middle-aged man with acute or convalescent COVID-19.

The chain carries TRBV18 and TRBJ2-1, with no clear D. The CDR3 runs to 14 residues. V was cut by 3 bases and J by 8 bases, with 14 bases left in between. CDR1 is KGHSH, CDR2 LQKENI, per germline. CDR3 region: CASSPTDGVYEQFF. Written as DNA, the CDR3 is TGTGCCAGCTCACCGACCGATGGAGTCTATGAGCAGTTCTTC.

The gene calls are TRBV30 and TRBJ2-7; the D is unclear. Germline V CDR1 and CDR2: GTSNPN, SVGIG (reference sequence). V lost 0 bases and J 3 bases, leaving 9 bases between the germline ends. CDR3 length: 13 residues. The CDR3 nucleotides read TGTGCCTGGAGTGTAAGACTCTTCTACGAGCAGTACTTC. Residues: CAWSVRLFYEQYF.

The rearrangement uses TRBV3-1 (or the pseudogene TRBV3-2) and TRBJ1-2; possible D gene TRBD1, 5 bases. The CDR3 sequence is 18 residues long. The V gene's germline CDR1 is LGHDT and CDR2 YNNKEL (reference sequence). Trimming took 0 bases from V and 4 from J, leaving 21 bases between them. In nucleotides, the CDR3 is TGTGCCAGCAGCCAAGATGGCCTAGGAGGGGACTCGTTCTATGGCTACACCTTC. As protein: CASSQDGLGGDSFYGYTF.

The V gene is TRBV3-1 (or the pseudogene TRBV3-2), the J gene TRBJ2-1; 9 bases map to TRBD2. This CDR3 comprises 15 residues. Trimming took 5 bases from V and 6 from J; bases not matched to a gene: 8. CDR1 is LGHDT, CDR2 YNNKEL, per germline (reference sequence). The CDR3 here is CASSASGGMINEQFF. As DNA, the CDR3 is TGTGCCAGCAGCGCCAGCGGGGGGATGATCAATGAGCAGTTCTTC.

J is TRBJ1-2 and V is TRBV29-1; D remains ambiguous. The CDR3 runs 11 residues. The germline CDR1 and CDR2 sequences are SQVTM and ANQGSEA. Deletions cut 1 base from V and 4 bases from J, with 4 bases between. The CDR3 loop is CSVEVVYGYTF. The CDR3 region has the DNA TGCAGCGTTGAAGTCGTCTATGGCTACACCTTC.

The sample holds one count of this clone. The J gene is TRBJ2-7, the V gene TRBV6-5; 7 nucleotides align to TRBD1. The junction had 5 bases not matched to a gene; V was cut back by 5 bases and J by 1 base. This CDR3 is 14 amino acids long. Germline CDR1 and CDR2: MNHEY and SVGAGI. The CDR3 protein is CASSTGTESYEQYF. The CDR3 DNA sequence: TGTGCCAGCAGTACCGGGACAGAGTCCTACGAGCAGTACTTC.

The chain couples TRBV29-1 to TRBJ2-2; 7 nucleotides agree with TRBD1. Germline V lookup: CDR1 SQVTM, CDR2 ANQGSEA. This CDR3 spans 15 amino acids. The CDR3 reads CSSPRQGANTGELFF. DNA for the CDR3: TGCTCCTCCCCTCGACAGGGTGCGAACACCGGGGAGCTGTTTTTT.